This T cell receptor beta chain was found in a study of blood T cell repertoires in COVID-19. This clone was recorded a few times. As originally analysed: Reference gene primers were amplified, and this amplification served to estimate nucleated cell counts. Sequencing used immunoSEQ multiplex PCR; TCRdb keeps in-frame clones, though not all of them. The DNA was the basis for D and trimming; V, J and clone size are from that table. The data contain 200,000 to 250,000 clones, 80% to 90% of them seen just once; the ten biggest clones take up approximately 3.3%. Participants were aged about 18 to 100 years, lived in 20 to 30 US areas, and enrolled virtually. V was cut by 0 bases and J by 4 bases, with 14 bases left in between. The CDR3 is 16 amino acids. CDR1 SGDLS and CDR2 YYNGEE come from the germline V gene.

Sequenced material: PBMCs or T cells enriched from blood (not recorded which). This receptor was taken from a woman aged 45-59 years in a cohort exposed to, infected with or recovered from COVID-19 (not recorded which). The chain recombines TRBV9 with TRBJ1-3; D remains unclear. DNA of the CDR3: TGTGCCAGCAGCGTAGATACGGGTCCTAACGGAAACACCATATATTTT. Its protein product is CASSVDTGPNGNTIYF.